This T cell receptor (beta chain) is drawn from a study of human T cells and chemical hapten exposure. Study overall: Slight differences in pooled library volume were the main source of varying TCR yields across samples. Study-wide results and limits: TCRs at a frequency above 1 in 1000 stayed unchanged with DPC sensitization.

The CDR3 totals 13 residues. V lost 10 bases to trimming and J lost 1 base, with 13 bases between them. Germline V lookup: CDR1 SNHLY, CDR2 FYNNEI. As for this clonotype: Its antigen is still unknown.

Unique molecular identifiers were linked by the library to individual cDNA molecules. MiXCR, applied by TCRdb to the 5' RACE reads, yields one record per CDR3 protein. The data hold some 78,000 distinct CDR3 sequences, with under 10% observed a single time. The template was total RNA from unfractionated whole blood. This sequence was found in a male donor in good health. This chain joins TRBV2 and TRBJ2-5; D is possibly TRBD1 (6 bases). This CDR3 is CATNRDLQETQYF. CDR3 in DNA: TGTGCCACTAACAGGGATCTCCAAGAGACCCAGTACTTC.